The 10 T cell receptor beta chains presented below share a single source sample, sequenced in a study of blood T cell repertoires in COVID-19. Assay used: immunoSEQ multiplex PCR; TCRdb lists only in-frame clones, some missing. The sample carries about 60,000 clones, 75% to 90% recorded once. Source material: peripheral blood. The receptors come from a human donor with acute or convalescent COVID-19. The donor label of this sample is uncertain.

The gene calls are TRBV28 and TRBJ2-7; TRBD1 matches at 7 bases. Germline trimming cut 2 bases from V and 2 bases from J; bases unmatched to any gene: 12. Germline CDR1 is MDHEN and CDR2 is SYDVKM. This CDR3 is 17 amino acids long. CDR3 in amino acids: CASSLHARDRPAYEQYV. Here the CDR3 DNA reads TGTGCCAGCAGTTTACATGCCCGGGACAGACCCGCCTACGAGCAGTACGTC.

The rearrangement uses TRBV29-1 and TRBJ2-2; 8 nucleotides agree with TRBD2. Germline CDR1 SQVTM, CDR2 ANQGSEA. Trimming at V came to 4 bases and at J to 5 bases, leaving 6 bases not matched to a gene. The CDR3 is 14 amino acids. This CDR3 is CSVGSSGQTGELFF. CDR3 coding DNA: TGCAGCGTTGGGTCTAGCGGGCAGACCGGGGAGCTGTTTTTT.

The gene calls are TRBV10-1 and TRBJ1-5; perhaps TRBD1 as D (5 bases). The CDR3 loop spans 14 amino acids. Trimming removed 0 bases at V and 3 bases at J, with 6 bases between. Germline CDR1 reads WNHNN; CDR2 reads SYGVQD (reference sequence). The CDR3 DNA is TGCGCCAGCAGTGAGTCAGGGGACAATCAGCCCCAGCATTTT. As protein: CASSESGDNQPQHF.

A remark on this clone: One end of the junction does not line up with germline, which may come from a read error. The rearrangement uses TRBV6-1 and TRBJ2-7; D is perhaps TRBD2 (6 bases). The CDR3 totals 13 residues. Germline V CDR1 and CDR2: MNHNS, SASEGT. CDR3 nucleotides: TGTGCCAGCCGTGAGCGGGCCGACTACGAGCAGTACTTC. It yields the protein CASRERADYEQYF.

This clone was picked up a small number of times. The V gene is TRBV5-6, the J gene TRBJ1-5, with a possible D match to TRBD1 (5 bases). This CDR3 spans 14 amino acids. Germline CDR1 reads SGHDT; CDR2 reads YYEEEE. V was cut by 4 bases and J by 5 bases, with 13 bases left in between. CDR3 region: CASSPSRGYQPQHF. In nucleotides, the CDR3 is TGTGCCAGCAGCCCGTCTAGGGGATATCAGCCCCAGCATTTT.

This rearrangement joins TRBV7-9 to TRBJ1-1; 10 bases line up with TRBD1. The CDR3 spans 14 residues. CDR1 is SEHNR, CDR2 FQNEAQ, per germline (reference sequence). J was trimmed by 7 bases and V by 5 bases; bases with no gene match: 7. CDR3 sequence reads: CASSHPGQGGEAFF. The CDR3, as DNA: TGTGCCAGCAGCCATCCTGGACAGGGGGGTGAAGCTTTCTTT.

The rearrangement links TRBV27 to TRBJ2-1; 9 nucleotides line up with TRBD2. The CDR3 extends over 17 amino acids. V lost 1 base and J lost 7; bases outside the gene matches: 11. Looked up from germline, CDR1 is MNHEY and CDR2 is SMNVEV (reference sequence). CDR3 sequence: CASSLFVGSGRVNEQFF. The CDR3, as DNA: TGTGCCAGCAGTTTATTCGTTGGTAGCGGGAGAGTAAATGAGCAGTTCTTC.

This chain uses TRBV5-4 with TRBJ2-4; TRBD1 matches 8 bases. J gave up 8 bases and V 0 bases, and 4 bases lay outside the gene matches. This CDR3 comprises 14 residues. Germline CDR1 reads SGHNT; CDR2 reads YYREEE (reference sequence). The CDR3 bases are TGTGCCAGCAGCTTGGAGGCAGGGGGCCACATTCAGTACTTC. Encoded protein: CASSLEAGGHIQYF.

This clone was detected a few times. The chain joins TRBV19 to TRBJ2-5; D might be TRBD2 (7 bases). Germline assignment: CDR1 LNHDA and CDR2 SQIVND (reference sequence). With 7 bases removed from V and 5 bases from J, the gap between germline ends came to 14 bases. This CDR3 is built from 13 residues. The CDR3 DNA is TGTGCCAGTACCCCGGGGGGCTCTGAGACCCAGTACTTC. The encoded protein is CASTPGGSETQYF.

This clone showed up just once. V and J are TRBV29-1 and TRBJ1-5, with TRBD1 identical over 8 bases. The length of the CDR3 is 15 residues. V lost 6 bases to trimming and J lost 2 bases; unmatched junction nucleotides: 9. Germline-derived CDR1 and CDR2 are SQVTM and ANQGSEA. CDR3 DNA sequence: TGCAGCGTGAAGGAACAGGGGGGAGGCAATCAGCCCCAGCATTTT. Translating gives CSVKEQGGGNQPQHF.